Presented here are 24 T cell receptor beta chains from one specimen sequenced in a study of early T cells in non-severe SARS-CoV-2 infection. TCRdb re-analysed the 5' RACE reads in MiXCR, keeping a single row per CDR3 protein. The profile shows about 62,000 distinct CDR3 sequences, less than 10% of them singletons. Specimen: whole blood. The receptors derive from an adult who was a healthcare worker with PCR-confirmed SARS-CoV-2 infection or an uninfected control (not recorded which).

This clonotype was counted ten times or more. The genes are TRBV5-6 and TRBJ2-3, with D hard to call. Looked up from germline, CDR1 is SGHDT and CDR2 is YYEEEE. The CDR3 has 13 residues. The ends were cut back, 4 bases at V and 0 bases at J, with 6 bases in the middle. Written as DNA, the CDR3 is TGTGCCAGCAGCCCGGACAGCACAGATACGCAGTATTTT. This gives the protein CASSPDSTDTQYF.

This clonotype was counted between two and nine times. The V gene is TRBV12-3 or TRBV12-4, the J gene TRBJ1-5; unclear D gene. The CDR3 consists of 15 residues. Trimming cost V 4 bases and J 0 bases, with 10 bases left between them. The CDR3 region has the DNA TGTGCCAGCAGTTCGGACGTGAATAGCAATCAGCCCCAGCATTTT. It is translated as CASSSDVNSNQPQHF.

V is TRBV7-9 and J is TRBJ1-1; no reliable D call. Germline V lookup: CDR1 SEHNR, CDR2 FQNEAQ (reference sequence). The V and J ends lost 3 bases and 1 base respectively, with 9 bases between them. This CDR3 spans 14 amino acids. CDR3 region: CASSFSPPNTEAFF. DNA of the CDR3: TGTGCCAGCAGCTTTTCTCCACCGAACACTGAAGCTTTCTTT.

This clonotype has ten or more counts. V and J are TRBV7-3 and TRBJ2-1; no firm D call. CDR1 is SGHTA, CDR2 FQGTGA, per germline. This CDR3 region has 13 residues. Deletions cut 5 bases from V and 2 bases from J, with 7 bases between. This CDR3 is CASSRVPYNEQFF. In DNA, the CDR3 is TGTGCCAGCAGCAGGGTCCCCTACAATGAGCAGTTCTTC.

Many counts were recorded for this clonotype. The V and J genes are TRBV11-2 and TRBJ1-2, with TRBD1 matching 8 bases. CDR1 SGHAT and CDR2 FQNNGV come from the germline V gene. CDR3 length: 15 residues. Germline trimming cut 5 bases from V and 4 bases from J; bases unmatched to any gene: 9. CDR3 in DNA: TGTGCCAGCAGCCCTAGGACAGGGTCGAGCTATGGCTACACCTTC. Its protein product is CASSPRTGSSYGYTF.

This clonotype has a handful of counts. The CDR3 region has the DNA TGCGCCAGCAGCTTGACTAGCGGGGACAATGAGCAGTTCTTC. Translating gives CASSLTSGDNEQFF. J is TRBJ2-1 and V is TRBV5-1, with 10 bases aligning to TRBD2. This CDR3 is built from 14 residues. Unmatched junction bases numbered 0, after V lost 1 base and J lost 5 bases. Germline V CDR1 and CDR2: SGHRS, YFSETQ.

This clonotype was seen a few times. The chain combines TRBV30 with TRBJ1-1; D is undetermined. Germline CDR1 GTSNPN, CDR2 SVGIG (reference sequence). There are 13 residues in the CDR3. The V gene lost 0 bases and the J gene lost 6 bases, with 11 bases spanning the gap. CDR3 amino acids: CAWSVKGRSEAFF. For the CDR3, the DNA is TGTGCCTGGAGTGTGAAGGGCAGGTCTGAAGCTTTCTTT.

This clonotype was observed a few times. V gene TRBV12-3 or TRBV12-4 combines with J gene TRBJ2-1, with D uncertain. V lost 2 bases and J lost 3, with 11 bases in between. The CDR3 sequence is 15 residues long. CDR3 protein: CASSLYRTGYNEQFF. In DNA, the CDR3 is TGTGCCAGCAGTTTATACCGGACGGGCTACAATGAGCAGTTCTTC.

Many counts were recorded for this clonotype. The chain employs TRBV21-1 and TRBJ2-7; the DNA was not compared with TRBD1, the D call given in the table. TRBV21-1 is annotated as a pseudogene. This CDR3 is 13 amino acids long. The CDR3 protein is CAKWTGLSYEQYV. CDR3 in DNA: TGTGCGAAGTGGACAGGGCTTTCCTACGAGCAGTACGTC.

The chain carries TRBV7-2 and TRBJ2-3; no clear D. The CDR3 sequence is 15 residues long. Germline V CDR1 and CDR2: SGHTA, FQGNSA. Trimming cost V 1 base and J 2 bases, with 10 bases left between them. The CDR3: CASSLVGLNTDTQYF. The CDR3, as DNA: TGTGCCAGCAGCTTAGTAGGATTAAACACAGATACGCAGTATTTT.

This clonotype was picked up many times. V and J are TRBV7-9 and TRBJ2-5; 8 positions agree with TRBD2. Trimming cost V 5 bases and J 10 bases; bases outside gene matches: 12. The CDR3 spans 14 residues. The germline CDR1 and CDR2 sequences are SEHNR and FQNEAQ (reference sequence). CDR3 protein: CASSKQSGGRSQYF. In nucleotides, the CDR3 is TGTGCCAGCAGCAAACAAAGCGGGGGCCGGAGCCAGTACTTC.

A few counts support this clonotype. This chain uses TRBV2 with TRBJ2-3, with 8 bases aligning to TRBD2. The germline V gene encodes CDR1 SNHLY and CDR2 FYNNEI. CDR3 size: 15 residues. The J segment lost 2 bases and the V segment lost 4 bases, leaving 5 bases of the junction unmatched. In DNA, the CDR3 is TGTGCCAGCAGTGCAAGAGCGGGGGTCACAGATACGCAGTATTTT. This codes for CASSARAGVTDTQYF.

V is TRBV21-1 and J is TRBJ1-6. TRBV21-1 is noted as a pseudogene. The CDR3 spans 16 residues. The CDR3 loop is CASSKAGGDTNSPLHF. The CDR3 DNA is TGTGCCAGCAGCAAAGCTGGCGGAGATACTAATTCACCCCTCCACTTT.

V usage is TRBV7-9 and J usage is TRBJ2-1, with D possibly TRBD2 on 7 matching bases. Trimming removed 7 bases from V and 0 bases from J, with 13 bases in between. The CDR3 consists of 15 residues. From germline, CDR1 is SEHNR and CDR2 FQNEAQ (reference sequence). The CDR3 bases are TGTGCCAGCAACAAGGGGGGGAGCTCCTACAATGAGCAGTTCTTC. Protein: CASNKGGSSYNEQFF.

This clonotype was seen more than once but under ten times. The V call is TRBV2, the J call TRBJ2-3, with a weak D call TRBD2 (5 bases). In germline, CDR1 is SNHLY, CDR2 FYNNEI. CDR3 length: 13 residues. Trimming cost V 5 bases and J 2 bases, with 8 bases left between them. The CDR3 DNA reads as TGTGCCAGCAGTATAGACTACACAGATACGCAGTATTTT. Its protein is CASSIDYTDTQYF.

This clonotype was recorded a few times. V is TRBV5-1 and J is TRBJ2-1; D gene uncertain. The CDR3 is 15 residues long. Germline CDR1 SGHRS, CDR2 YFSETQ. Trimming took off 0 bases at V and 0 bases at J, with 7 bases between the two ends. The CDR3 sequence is CASSLVAGSYNEQFF. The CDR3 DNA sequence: TGCGCCAGCAGCTTGGTGGCAGGCTCCTACAATGAGCAGTTCTTC.

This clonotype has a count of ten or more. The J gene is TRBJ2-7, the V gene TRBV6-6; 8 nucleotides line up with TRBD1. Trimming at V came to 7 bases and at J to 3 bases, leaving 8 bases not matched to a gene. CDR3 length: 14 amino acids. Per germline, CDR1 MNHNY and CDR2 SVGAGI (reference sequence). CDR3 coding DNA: TGTGCCAGCATTGGACAGGGACCTCGCTACGAGCAGTACGTC. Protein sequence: CASIGQGPRYEQYV.

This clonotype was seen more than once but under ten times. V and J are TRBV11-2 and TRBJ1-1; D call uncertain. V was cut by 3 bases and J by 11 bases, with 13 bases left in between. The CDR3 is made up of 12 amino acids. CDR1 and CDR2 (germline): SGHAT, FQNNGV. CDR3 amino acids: CASSFRMTGAFF. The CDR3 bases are TGTGCCAGCAGCTTCCGGATGACGGGGGCTTTCTTT.

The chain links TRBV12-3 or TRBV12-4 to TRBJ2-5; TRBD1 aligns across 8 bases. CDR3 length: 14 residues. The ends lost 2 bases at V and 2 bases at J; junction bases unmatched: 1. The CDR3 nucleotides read TGTGCCAGCAGTTTACGGACAGGGCAAGAGACCCAGTACTTC. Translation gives CASSLRTGQETQYF.

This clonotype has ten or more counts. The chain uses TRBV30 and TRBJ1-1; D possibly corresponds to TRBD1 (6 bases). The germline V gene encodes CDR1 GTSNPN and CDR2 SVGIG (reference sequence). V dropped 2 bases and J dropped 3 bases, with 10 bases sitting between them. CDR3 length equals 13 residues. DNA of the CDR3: TGTGCCTGGAGTCGGCAGGGGTACACTGAAGCTTTCTTT. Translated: CAWSRQGYTEAFF.

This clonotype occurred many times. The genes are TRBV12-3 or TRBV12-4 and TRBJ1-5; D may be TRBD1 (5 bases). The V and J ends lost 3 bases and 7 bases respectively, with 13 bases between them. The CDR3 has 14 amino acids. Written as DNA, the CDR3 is TGTGCCAGCAGTTTCCACCCTAGGGGACAGCCCCAGCATTTT. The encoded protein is CASSFHPRGQPQHF.

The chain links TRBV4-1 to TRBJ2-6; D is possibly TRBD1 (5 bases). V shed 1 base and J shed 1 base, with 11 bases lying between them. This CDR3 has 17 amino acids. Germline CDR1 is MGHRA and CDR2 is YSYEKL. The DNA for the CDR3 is TGCGCCAGCAGCCAAGGACAGTCCTTATCTGGGGCCAACGTCCTGACTTTC. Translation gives CASSQGQSLSGANVLTF.

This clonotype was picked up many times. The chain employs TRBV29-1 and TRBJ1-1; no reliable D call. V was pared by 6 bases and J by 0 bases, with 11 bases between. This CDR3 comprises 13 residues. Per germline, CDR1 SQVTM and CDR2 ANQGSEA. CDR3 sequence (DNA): TGCAGCGTACAAGGGCAGATGAACACTGAAGCTTTCTTT. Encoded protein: CSVQGQMNTEAFF.

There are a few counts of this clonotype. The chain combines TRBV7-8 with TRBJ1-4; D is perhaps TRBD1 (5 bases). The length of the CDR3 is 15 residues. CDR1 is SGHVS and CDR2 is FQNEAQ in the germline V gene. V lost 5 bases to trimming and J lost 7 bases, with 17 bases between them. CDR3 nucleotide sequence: TGTGCCAGCAGCCCCTGGACCGCCGGGGCTGAAAAACTGTTTTTT. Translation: CASSPWTAGAEKLFF.